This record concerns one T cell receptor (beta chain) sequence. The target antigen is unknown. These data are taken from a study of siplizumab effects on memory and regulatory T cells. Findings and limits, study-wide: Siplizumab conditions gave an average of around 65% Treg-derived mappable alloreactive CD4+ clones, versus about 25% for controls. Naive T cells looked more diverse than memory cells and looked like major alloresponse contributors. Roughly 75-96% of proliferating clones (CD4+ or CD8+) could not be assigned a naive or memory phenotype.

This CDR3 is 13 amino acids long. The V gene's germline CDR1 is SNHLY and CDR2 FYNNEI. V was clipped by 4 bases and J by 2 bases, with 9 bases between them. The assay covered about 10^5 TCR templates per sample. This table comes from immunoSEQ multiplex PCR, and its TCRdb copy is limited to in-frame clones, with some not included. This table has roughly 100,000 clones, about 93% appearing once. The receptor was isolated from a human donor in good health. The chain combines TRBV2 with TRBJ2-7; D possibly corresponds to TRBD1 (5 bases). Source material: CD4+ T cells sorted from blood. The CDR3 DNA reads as TGTGCCAGCAGTGTAGACAGCCCCTACGAGCAGTACTTC. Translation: CASSVDSPYEQYF.